The TCR beta chain under discussion was sequenced for a study of glioma-infiltrating T cells. This clonotype was picked up many times. Its target is unknown. Whole-study results and caveats: CDR3 overlap between tissue and blood was very small. Tissue-blood divergence was below expectation in non-neoplastic patients, above in gliomas.

This CDR3 comprises 12 residues. Germline CDR1 reads SNHLY; CDR2 reads FYNNEI. The V gene lost 8 bases and the J gene lost 4 bases, with 11 bases spanning the gap. TCR alpha and beta CDR3 regions were amplified from RNA using iRepertoire nested multiplex PCR. One-step reverse transcription and amplification started from about 100-400 ng of tissue mRNA or PBMC total RNA. TCRdb analysed the multiplex PCR reads with MiXCR anew, one entry per CDR3 protein. In the table there are around 90,000 distinct CDR3 sequences, roughly 40% of which are singletons. The sequencing input was glioma tissue, nonneoplastic brain tissue, or PBMCs (not recorded which). The receptor comes from a human donor with low-grade glioma or glioblastoma, undergoing nonglioma brain surgery, or in good health (not recorded which). The chain links TRBV2 to TRBJ1-1; D gene uncertain. The CDR3 nucleotides read TGTGCCAGCCTTTATCGGGGCACTGAAGCTTTCTTT. Its protein product is CASLYRGTEAFF.